This is a list of T cell receptor beta chains from one sample in a study of T cell repertoires in cytomegalovirus infection. TCRdb passed the reads through MiXCR, listing each CDR3 protein once. The repertoire holds roughly 860,000 distinct CDR3 sequences, with roughly 33% as singletons. These receptors have no known antigen. Here the sequenced sample was cultured CD8+ T cells from PBMCs, taken from culture after CMV antigen stimulation. The receptors derive from a human donor in good health (CMV status not recorded). Some clones in this sample may be carry-over from other donors' samples. Both conserved end residues are part of each CDR3. Fields, in order: V gene, clone size, J gene, D gene, CDR3 DNA, CDR3 protein. A D gene is named only where the DNA matches it firmly. Rows may omit the clone size; those that give it use once, few, many or a size class.

v_gene: TRBV4-1
abundance: few
j_gene: TRBJ2-1
d_gene: TRBD2
CDR3nt: TGCGCCAGCAGCCAAGGTCTAGCGGGGGGGCACAATGAGCAGTTCTTC
CDR3aa: CASSQGLAGGHNEQFF

v_gene: TRBV10-3
abundance: NA
j_gene: TRBJ2-7
d_gene: NA
CDR3nt: TGTGCCATCAGTGAGGGAGGGTACTACGAGCAGTACTTC
CDR3aa: CAISEGGYYEQYF

v_gene: TRBV12-3/TRBV12-4
abundance: few
j_gene: TRBJ1-4
d_gene: TRBD1
CDR3nt: TGTGCCAGCAGGCTCAAGGGGACAGTTGAAAAACTGTTTTTT
CDR3aa: CASRLKGTVEKLFF

v_gene: TRBV7-9
abundance: NA
j_gene: TRBJ2-1
d_gene: TRBD1
CDR3nt: TGTGCCAGCAGCCCAAGACAGGGGGCAATCAATGAGCAGTTCTTC
CDR3aa: CASSPRQGAINEQFF

v_gene: TRBV6-5
abundance: NA
j_gene: TRBJ2-3
d_gene: TRBD2
CDR3nt: TGTGCCAGCAGTTACCGCTTAGCGGGACTGGGTACAGATACGCAGTATTTT
CDR3aa: CASSYRLAGLGTDTQYF

v_gene: TRBV12-5
abundance: NA
j_gene: TRBJ2-2
d_gene: NA
CDR3nt: TGTGCTAGTGGTCCAAGGGGAGGGGGCCCCACCGGGGAGCTGTTTTTT
CDR3aa: CASGPRGGGPTGELFF

v_gene: TRBV2
abundance: NA
j_gene: TRBJ1-6
d_gene: NA
CDR3nt: TGTGCCAGCAGTCAGAGACAGATCTCCTATAATTCACCCCTCCACTTT
CDR3aa: CASSQRQISYNSPLHF

v_gene: TRBV25-1
abundance: NA
j_gene: TRBJ2-2
d_gene: TRBD1
CDR3nt: TGTGCCAGCAGTGAATGGACAGGGAGTACCGGGGAGCTGTTTTTT
CDR3aa: CASSEWTGSTGELFF

v_gene: TRBV5-6
abundance: NA
j_gene: TRBJ2-2
d_gene: TRBD1
CDR3nt: TGTGCCAGCAGTTTCGGGACAGGGGTCGCCGGGGAGCTGTTTTTT
CDR3aa: CASSFGTGVAGELFF

v_gene: TRBV7-2
abundance: many
j_gene: TRBJ2-1
d_gene: TRBD2
CDR3nt: TGTGCCAGCAGCGGACTAGCGGGGCCCTACAATGAGCAGTTCTTC
CDR3aa: CASSGLAGPYNEQFF

v_gene: TRBV7-9
abundance: NA
j_gene: TRBJ2-1
d_gene: NA
CDR3nt: TGTGCCAGTGCGTTAAACGATGAGCAGTTCTTC
CDR3aa: CASALNDEQFF

v_gene: TRBV12-5
abundance: few
j_gene: TRBJ1-2
d_gene: NA
CDR3nt: TGTGCTAGTGGTTCCAGCCTGGACGAGTCCCGAGAGGGCTACACCTTC
CDR3aa: CASGSSLDESREGYTF

v_gene: TRBV5-1
abundance: NA
j_gene: TRBJ1-1
d_gene: NA
CDR3nt: TGCGCCAGCAGCTTGGCTTCAAAGGGACGGATGAACACTGAAGCTTTCTTT
CDR3aa: CASSLASKGRMNTEAFF

v_gene: TRBV12-3/TRBV12-4
abundance: NA
j_gene: TRBJ2-3
d_gene: TRBD1
CDR3nt: TGTGCCAGCAGTGAATCATCATACAGGGGAATCGGCACAGATACGCAGTATTTT
CDR3aa: CASSESSYRGIGTDTQYF

v_gene: TRBV5-1
abundance: few
j_gene: TRBJ1-3
d_gene: NA
CDR3nt: TGCGCCAGCAGCTTGAGACCCAACCAGGGAAACACCATATATTTT
CDR3aa: CASSLRPNQGNTIYF

v_gene: TRBV27
abundance: few
j_gene: TRBJ2-2
d_gene: TRBD1
CDR3nt: TGTGCCAGCAGAACCGGGACAGGGGGGAACACCGGGGAGCTGTTTTTT
CDR3aa: CASRTGTGGNTGELFF

v_gene: TRBV10-2
abundance: NA
j_gene: TRBJ2-1
d_gene: TRBD2
CDR3nt: TGCGCCAGCAGTGAGTCCCTAGCGGGGTACAATGAGCAGTTCTTC
CDR3aa: CASSESLAGYNEQFF

v_gene: TRBV7-6
abundance: NA
j_gene: TRBJ1-1
d_gene: NA
CDR3nt: TGTGCCAGCAGCTTACCGGGAGGCGCTGAAGCTTTCTTT
CDR3aa: CASSLPGGAEAFF

v_gene: TRBV10-2
abundance: NA
j_gene: TRBJ1-1
d_gene: NA
CDR3nt: TGCGCCAGCAGTGAGCGCGGGAACACTAAAGCTTTCTTT
CDR3aa: CASSERGNTKAFF

v_gene: TRBV7-9
abundance: many
j_gene: TRBJ1-5
d_gene: NA
CDR3nt: TGTGCCAGCAGCGATGGGACGGTTCGTAAGCCCCAGCATTTT
CDR3aa: CASSDGTVRKPQHF

v_gene: TRBV5-6
abundance: NA
j_gene: TRBJ2-1
d_gene: NA
CDR3nt: TGTGTCAGCAGCTTAGGAGGGGGGGGTTACTACAATGAGCAGTTCTTC
CDR3aa: CVSSLGGGGYYNEQFF

v_gene: TRBV7-9
abundance: many
j_gene: TRBJ2-1
d_gene: TRBD1
CDR3nt: TGTGCCAGCAGCGAAGGACAGGGGGCCATGGGTGAGCAGTTCTTC
CDR3aa: CASSEGQGAMGEQFF

v_gene: TRBV10-3
abundance: NA
j_gene: TRBJ2-7
d_gene: NA
CDR3nt: TGTGCCATCAGTGAGCCCGGGACTGGCGACGAGCAGTACTTC
CDR3aa: CAISEPGTGDEQYF

v_gene: TRBV7-9
abundance: NA
j_gene: TRBJ1-2
d_gene: NA
CDR3nt: TGTGCCAGCAGCCCCGGACAGAGCTGGGCCTTC
CDR3aa: CASSPGQSWAF

v_gene: TRBV7-9
abundance: many
j_gene: TRBJ2-1
d_gene: NA
CDR3nt: TGTGCCAGCAGCTTAGACGGCTATGAGCAGTTCTTC
CDR3aa: CASSLDGYEQFF

v_gene: TRBV4-3
abundance: NA
j_gene: TRBJ2-1
d_gene: NA
CDR3nt: TGCGCCAGCAGCCAAGATCGTCCCAATGAGCAGTTCTTC
CDR3aa: CASSQDRPNEQFF

v_gene: TRBV10-3
abundance: NA
j_gene: TRBJ1-6
d_gene: TRBD1
CDR3nt: TGTGCCACCGGACAGGGAGTCTATAATTCACCCCTCCACTTT
CDR3aa: CATGQGVYNSPLHF

v_gene: TRBV29-1
abundance: few
j_gene: TRBJ1-1
d_gene: NA
CDR3nt: TGCACCGGACTCTACAGGGAGAAGACTGAAGCTTTCTTT
CDR3aa: CTGLYREKTEAFF

v_gene: TRBV5-3
abundance: NA
j_gene: TRBJ2-5
d_gene: NA
CDR3nt: TGTGCCAGCAGCTTGCCGGGGGTCAGACAAGAGACCCAGTACTTC
CDR3aa: CASSLPGVRQETQYF

v_gene: TRBV7-2
abundance: many
j_gene: TRBJ1-1
d_gene: NA
CDR3nt: TGTGCCAGCAGCTTAGTCCCTCTCACTGACACTGAAGCTTTCTTT
CDR3aa: CASSLVPLTDTEAFF

v_gene: TRBV4-3
abundance: NA
j_gene: TRBJ1-2
d_gene: NA
CDR3nt: TGCGCCAGCAGCCCGGACCTTTCCGATGGCTACACCTTC
CDR3aa: CASSPDLSDGYTF

v_gene: TRBV7-6
abundance: many
j_gene: TRBJ2-2
d_gene: NA
CDR3nt: TGTGCCAGCGGACCCATCGCAGACACCGGGGAGCTGTTTTTT
CDR3aa: CASGPIADTGELFF

v_gene: TRBV5-1
abundance: NA
j_gene: TRBJ1-3
d_gene: NA
CDR3nt: TGCGCCACCGGACAAGAACCACCCTCCTCTGGAAACACCATATATTTT
CDR3aa: CATGQEPPSSGNTIYF

v_gene: TRBV29-1
abundance: NA
j_gene: TRBJ2-1
d_gene: TRBD1
CDR3nt: TGCAGCGTTGAAGATCCAGGGACAGGGGAATACAATGAGCAGTTCTTC
CDR3aa: CSVEDPGTGEYNEQFF

v_gene: TRBV6-6
abundance: NA
j_gene: TRBJ2-7
d_gene: TRBD2
CDR3nt: TGTGCCAGCCAGAGCGGGGGCCTTTTCTACGAGCAGTACTTC
CDR3aa: CASQSGGLFYEQYF

v_gene: TRBV5-1
abundance: few
j_gene: TRBJ2-6
d_gene: NA
CDR3nt: TGCGCCAGCAGCTTGGATGCCGACTCTGGGGCCAACGTCCTGACTTTC
CDR3aa: CASSLDADSGANVLTF

v_gene: TRBV6-2/TRBV6-3
abundance: NA
j_gene: TRBJ1-5
d_gene: NA
CDR3nt: TGTGCCAGCAGTTACAAGCCTCAGCCCCAGCATTTT
CDR3aa: CASSYKPQPQHF

v_gene: TRBV3-1
abundance: NA
j_gene: TRBJ1-6
d_gene: TRBD1
CDR3nt: TGTGCCAGCAGCCAAGGGTTCTACAGGGGAAATTCACCCCTCCACTTT
CDR3aa: CASSQGFYRGNSPLHF

v_gene: TRBV7-6
abundance: many
j_gene: TRBJ1-1
d_gene: NA
CDR3nt: TGTGCCAGCAGCCGCTTGGGGGGCGCATTGAACACTGAAGCTTTCTTT
CDR3aa: CASSRLGGALNTEAFF

v_gene: TRBV25-1
abundance: NA
j_gene: TRBJ2-5
d_gene: NA
CDR3nt: TGTGCCAGCAGTGAATGGGCAGGGCAAGAGACCCAGTACTTC
CDR3aa: CASSEWAGQETQYF